These 5 T cell receptor beta chains share one sample of origin, sequenced in a study of T cell clones after liver transplantation. Measured with immunoSEQ multiplex PCR; TCRdb has only the in-frame clones, and not every one. Of tens of thousands of clones listed, 80% to 90% are singletons. Material: CD8+ T cells from blood, obtained 12 months after liver transplant. The receptors originated from a human patient who received a liver transplant. Some T cells may originate from the graft donor.

The DNA of the CDR3 is TGTGCCAGCAGCTTTGAGGACAGGGGCGATCAGCCCCAGCATTTT. This translates into CASSFEDRGDQPQHF. The rearrangement uses TRBV5-8 and TRBJ1-5; 9 bases fit TRBD1. Looked up from germline, CDR1 is SGHTS and CDR2 is YDEGEE. The V gene end was trimmed by 2 bases and the J gene end by 5 bases; junction bases not matched to a gene: 5. The CDR3 extends over 15 amino acids.

V and J are TRBV7-9 and TRBJ2-1; D is unclear. Trimming took off 3 bases at V and 0 bases at J, with 9 bases between the two ends. The length of the CDR3 is 15 residues. Per the germline V gene, CDR1 is SEHNR and CDR2 is FQNEAQ (reference sequence). The CDR3 sequence: CASSFSLSSYNEQFF. CDR3 in DNA: TGTGCCAGCAGCTTCAGCCTTAGCTCCTACAATGAGCAGTTCTTC.

A single count supports this clone. The chain recombines TRBV19 with TRBJ2-1; D might be TRBD1 or TRBD2, each matching 5 bases. The V gene's germline CDR1 is LNHDA and CDR2 SQIVND (reference sequence). Trimming stripped 3 bases from V and 6 bases from J, with 12 bases between. The CDR3 consists of 14 residues. DNA of the CDR3: TGTGCCAGTAGTATGGGAGAGGGGATCAATGAGCAGTTCTTC. It encodes CASSMGEGINEQFF.

J is TRBJ2-1 and V is TRBV19; 11 bases line up with TRBD2. The germline V gene has CDR1 LNHDA and CDR2 SQIVND (reference sequence). The CDR3 is 13 amino acids. V lost 9 bases, J lost 8 bases, and 6 bases stayed unmatched. CDR3 sequence: CASLAGGPDEQFF. The CDR3 nucleotides are TGTGCCAGCTTAGCGGGAGGGCCGGATGAGCAGTTCTTC.

Concerning this clone: No DNA is shown, since the ends of the CDR3 on it are uncertain; the CDR3 is the one TCRdb lists. The chain uses TRBV12-2 and TRBJ2-5; the table's D gene call, TRBD2, was not cross checked with the DNA. TRBV12-2 is a pseudogene. The CDR3 is 16 amino acids long, termini counted. This chain's CDR3 is CASRRPGLVGRGTQYF.